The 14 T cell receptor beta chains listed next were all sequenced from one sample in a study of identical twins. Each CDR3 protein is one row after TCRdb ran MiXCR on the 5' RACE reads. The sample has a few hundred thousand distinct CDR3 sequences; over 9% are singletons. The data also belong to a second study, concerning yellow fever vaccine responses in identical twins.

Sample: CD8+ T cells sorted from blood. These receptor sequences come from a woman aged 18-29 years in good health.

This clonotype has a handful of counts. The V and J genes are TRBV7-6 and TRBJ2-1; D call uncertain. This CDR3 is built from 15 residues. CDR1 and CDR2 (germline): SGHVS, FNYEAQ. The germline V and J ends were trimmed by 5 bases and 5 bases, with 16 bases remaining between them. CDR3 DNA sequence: TGTGCCAGCAGCACCCTCTTGGGTCAGGACAATGAGCAGTTCTTC. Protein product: CASSTLLGQDNEQFF. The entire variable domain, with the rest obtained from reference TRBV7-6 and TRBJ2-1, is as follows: GAGVSQSPRYKVTKRGQDVALRCDPISGHVSLYWYRQALGQGPEFLTYFNYEAQQDKSGLPNDRFSAERPEGSISTLTIQRTEQRDSAMYRCASSTLLGQDNEQFFGPGTRLTVL.

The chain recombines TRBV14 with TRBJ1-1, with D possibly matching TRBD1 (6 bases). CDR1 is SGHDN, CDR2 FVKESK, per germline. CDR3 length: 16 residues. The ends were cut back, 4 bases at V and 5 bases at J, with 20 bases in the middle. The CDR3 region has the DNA TGTGCCAGCAGCCCATTTTTTCGGGGGCGGAGAACTGAAGCTTTCTTT. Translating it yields CASSPFFRGRRTEAFF.

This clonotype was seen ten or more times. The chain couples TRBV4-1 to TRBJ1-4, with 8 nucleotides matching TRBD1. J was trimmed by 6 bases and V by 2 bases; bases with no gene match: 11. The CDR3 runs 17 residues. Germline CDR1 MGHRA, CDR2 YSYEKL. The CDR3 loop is CASSQRARGRRDEKLFF. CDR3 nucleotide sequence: TGCGCCAGCAGCCAACGGGCCAGGGGGCGACGGGATGAAAAACTGTTTTTT.

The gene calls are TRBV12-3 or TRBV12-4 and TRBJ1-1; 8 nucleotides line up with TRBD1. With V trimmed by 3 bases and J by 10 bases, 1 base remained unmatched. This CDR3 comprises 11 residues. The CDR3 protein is CASSFGQGAFF. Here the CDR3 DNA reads TGTGCCAGCAGTTTTGGACAGGGAGCTTTCTTT.

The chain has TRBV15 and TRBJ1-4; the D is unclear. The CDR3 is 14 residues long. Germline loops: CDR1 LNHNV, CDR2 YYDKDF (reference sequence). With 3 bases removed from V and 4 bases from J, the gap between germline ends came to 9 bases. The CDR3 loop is CATSRRALNEKLFF. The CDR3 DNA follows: TGTGCCACCAGCAGGAGGGCTCTTAATGAAAAACTGTTTTTT. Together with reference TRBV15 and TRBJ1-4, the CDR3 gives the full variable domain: DAMVIQNPRYQVTQFGKPVTLSCSQTLNHNVMYWYQQKSSQAPKLLFHYYDKDFNNEADTPDNFQSRRPNTSFCFLDIRSPGLGDTAMYLCATSRRALNEKLFFGSGTQLSVL.

Here the CDR3 DNA reads TGCGCCAGCAGCTTGGCGGGACAGGGAAACGAGCAGTACTTC. Translation gives CASSLAGQGNEQYF. V usage is TRBV5-1 and J usage is TRBJ2-7; 9 bases align to TRBD1. Germline lookup yields CDR1 SGHRS and CDR2 YFSETQ. The V and J ends lost 0 bases and 5 bases, in that order; junction bases with no gene match: 3. This CDR3 is 14 amino acids long.

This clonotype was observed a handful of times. As DNA, the CDR3 is TGTGCCAGCAGCGATCAGGTCCAGGCCCCGACAGATACGCAGTATTTT. Its protein product is CASSDQVQAPTDTQYF. V gene TRBV9 combines with J gene TRBJ2-3; the D is unclear. Per the germline V gene, CDR1 is SGDLS and CDR2 is YYNGEE. This CDR3 spans 16 amino acids. V shed 3 bases and J shed 3 bases, with 17 bases lying between them.

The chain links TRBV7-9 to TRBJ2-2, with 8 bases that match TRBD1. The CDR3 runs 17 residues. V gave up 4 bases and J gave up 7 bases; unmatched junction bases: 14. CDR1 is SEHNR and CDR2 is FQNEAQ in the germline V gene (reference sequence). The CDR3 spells CASSSTTADRAIGELFF. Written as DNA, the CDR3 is TGTGCCAGCAGCTCAACCACCGCGGACAGGGCGATCGGGGAGCTGTTTTTT.

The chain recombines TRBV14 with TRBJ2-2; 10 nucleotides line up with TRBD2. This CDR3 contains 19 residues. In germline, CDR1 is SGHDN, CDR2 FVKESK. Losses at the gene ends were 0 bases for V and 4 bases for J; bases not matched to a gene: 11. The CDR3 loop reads CASSQERSGGAVITGELFF. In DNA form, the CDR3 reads TGTGCCAGCAGCCAAGAAAGGAGCGGGGGGGCCGTTATCACCGGGGAGCTGTTTTTT.

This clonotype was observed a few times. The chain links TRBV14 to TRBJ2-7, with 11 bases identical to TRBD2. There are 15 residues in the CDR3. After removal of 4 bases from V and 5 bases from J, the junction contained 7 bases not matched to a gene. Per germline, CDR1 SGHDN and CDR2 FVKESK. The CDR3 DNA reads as TGTGCCAGCAGCCCATTAGCGGGAGGGTCCAACGAGCAGTACTTC. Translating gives CASSPLAGGSNEQYF. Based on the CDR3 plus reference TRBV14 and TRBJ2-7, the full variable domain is EAGVTQFPSHSVIEKGQTVTLRCDPISGHDNLYWYRRVMGKEIKFLLHFVKESKQDESGMPNNRFLAERTGGTYSTLKVQPAELEDSGVYFCASSPLAGGSNEQYFGPGTRLTVT.

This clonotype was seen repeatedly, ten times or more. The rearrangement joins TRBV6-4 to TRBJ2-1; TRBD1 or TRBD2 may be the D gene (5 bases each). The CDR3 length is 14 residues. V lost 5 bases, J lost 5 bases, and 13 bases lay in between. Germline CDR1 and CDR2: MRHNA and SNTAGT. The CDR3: CASSFGEGHNEQFF. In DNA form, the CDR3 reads TGTGCCAGCAGTTTCGGAGAGGGGCACAATGAGCAGTTCTTC.

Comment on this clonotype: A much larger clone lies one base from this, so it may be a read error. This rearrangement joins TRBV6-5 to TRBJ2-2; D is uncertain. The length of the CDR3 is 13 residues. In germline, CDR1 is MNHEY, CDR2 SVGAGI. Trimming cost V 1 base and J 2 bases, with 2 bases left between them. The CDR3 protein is CASSYFNTGELFF. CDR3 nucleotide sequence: TGTGCCAGCAGTTACTTCAACACCGGGGAGCTGTTTTTT.

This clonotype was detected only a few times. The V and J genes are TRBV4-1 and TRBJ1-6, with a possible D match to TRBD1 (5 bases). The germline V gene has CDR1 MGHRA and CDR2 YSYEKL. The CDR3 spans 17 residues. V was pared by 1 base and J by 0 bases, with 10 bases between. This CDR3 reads CASSQVPGSSYNSPLHF. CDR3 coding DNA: TGCGCCAGCAGCCAAGTTCCAGGGAGCTCCTATAATTCACCCCTCCACTTT.

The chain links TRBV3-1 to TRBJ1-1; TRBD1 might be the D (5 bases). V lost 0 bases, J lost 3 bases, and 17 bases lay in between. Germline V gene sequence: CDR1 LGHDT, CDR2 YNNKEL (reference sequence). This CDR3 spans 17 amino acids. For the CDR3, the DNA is TGTGCCAGCAGCCAAGATGCTTTGGGGGGTATCGACACTGAAGCTTTCTTT. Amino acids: CASSQDALGGIDTEAFF.